What follows describes a single T cell receptor (beta chain). Its antigen remains unknown. The data stem from a study of CD8+ T cells in alopecia areata. Reverse transcription of extracted RNA yielded cDNA, which provided the sequencing template. Generated by immunoSEQ multiplex PCR, the TCRdb table keeps only in-frame clones and is missing some. Of approximately 100,000 clones listed, around three fifths are singletons. General observations from the study: Mice showed TCR sharing more clearly than patients did, possibly owing to HLA. Clonality exceeded that of normal scalp in lesional scalp, most notably in alopecia totalis/universalis.

The V gene's germline CDR1 is SGHRS and CDR2 YFSETQ. The length of the CDR3 is 12 residues. Deletions cut 3 bases from V and 5 bases from J, with 7 bases between. The rearrangement joins TRBV5-1 to TRBJ2-3; D is uncertain. The sequence came from a human donor in good health. Source material: CD4+ T cells sorted from blood. For the CDR3, the DNA is TGCGCCAGCAGCTCACAAGGAGATACGCAGTATTTT. Protein sequence: CASSSQGDTQYF.